The clone carrying this TCR beta chain was seen just once. No antigen is known for it. This record comes from a study of cytomegalovirus exposure and HLA in healthy donors. The primer mix had 60 Vbeta and 13 Jbeta primers. Method: immunoSEQ multiplex PCR; TCRdb's copy keeps in-frame clones and lacks some. The sample records about 180,000 clones, over 70% being singletons. Findings of the study overall: Most CMV-associated TCR beta chains appeared HLA-restricted in a later analysis.

The CDR3 contains 13 residues. CDR1 and CDR2 from the germline V gene are MNHEY and SMNVEV (reference sequence). The ends lost 7 bases at V and 7 bases at J; junction bases unmatched: 6. The clonotype comes from a male donor in good health and CMV-seronegative. The sequenced sample consisted of PBMCs. This chain links TRBV27 with TRBJ1-2; 10 bases line up with TRBD1. CDR3 amino acids: CASTPGQGRGYTF. CDR3 sequence (DNA): TGTGCCAGCACCCCGGGACAGGGGCGTGGCTACACCTTC.